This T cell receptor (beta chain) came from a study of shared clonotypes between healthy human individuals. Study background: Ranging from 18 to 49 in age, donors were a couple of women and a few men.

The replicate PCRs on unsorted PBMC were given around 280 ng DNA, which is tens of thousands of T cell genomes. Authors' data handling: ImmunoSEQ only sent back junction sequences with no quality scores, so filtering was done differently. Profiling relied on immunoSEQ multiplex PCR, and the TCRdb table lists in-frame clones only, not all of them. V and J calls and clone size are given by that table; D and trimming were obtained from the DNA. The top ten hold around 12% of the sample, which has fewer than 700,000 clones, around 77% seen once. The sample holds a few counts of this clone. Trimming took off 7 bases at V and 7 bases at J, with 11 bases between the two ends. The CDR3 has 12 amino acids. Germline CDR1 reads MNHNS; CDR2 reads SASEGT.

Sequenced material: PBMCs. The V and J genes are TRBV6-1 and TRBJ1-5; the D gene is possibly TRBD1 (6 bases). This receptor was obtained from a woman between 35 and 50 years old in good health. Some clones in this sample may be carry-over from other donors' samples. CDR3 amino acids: CASKDRQQPQHF. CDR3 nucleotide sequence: TGTGCCAGCAAGGACAGACAACAGCCCCAGCATTTT.